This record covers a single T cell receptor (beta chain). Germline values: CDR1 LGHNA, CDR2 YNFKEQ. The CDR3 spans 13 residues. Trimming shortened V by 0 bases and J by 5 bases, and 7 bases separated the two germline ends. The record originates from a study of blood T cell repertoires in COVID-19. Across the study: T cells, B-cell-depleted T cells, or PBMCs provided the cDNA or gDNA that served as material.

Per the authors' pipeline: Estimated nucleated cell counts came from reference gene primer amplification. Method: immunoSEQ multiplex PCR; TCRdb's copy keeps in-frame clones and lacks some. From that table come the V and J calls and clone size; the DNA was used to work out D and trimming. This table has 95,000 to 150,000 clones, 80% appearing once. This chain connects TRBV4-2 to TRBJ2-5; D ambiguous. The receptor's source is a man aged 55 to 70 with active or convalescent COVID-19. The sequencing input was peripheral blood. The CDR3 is CASSQDISETQYF. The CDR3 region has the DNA TGTGCCAGCAGCCAAGATATTTCGGAGACCCAGTACTTC.